The clone carrying this TCR beta chain appeared many times. What it binds is not known. The data originate from a study of glioma-infiltrating T cells. TCR alpha and beta CDR3 regions were amplified from RNA using iRepertoire nested multiplex PCR. One-step reverse transcription and amplification started from roughly 100-400 ng of tissue mRNA or PBMC total RNA. TCRdb re-called the multiplex PCR reads through MiXCR, storing one row per CDR3 protein. The sample holds about 200,000 distinct CDR3 sequences, approximately 30% seen once. Overall study findings and caveats: Non-neoplastic patients had below-expected tissue-blood divergence, while all gliomas exceeded expectation.

The germline V gene has CDR1 LGHNA and CDR2 YSLEER. V lost 0 bases and J lost 10; bases outside the gene matches: 4. This CDR3 region has 13 residues. The chain uses TRBV4-3 and TRBJ2-3; 7 bases line up with TRBD2. Sequenced sample: glioma tissue, nonneoplastic brain tissue, or PBMCs (not recorded which). The sequence was collected from a human donor with low-grade glioma or glioblastoma, undergoing nonglioma brain surgery, or in good health (not recorded which). The CDR3 region has the DNA TGCGCCAGCAGCCAAGACGGACTAGTTCCGCAGTATTTT. It translates to CASSQDGLVPQYF.